This TCR beta chain was identified during a study of cytomegalovirus exposure and HLA in healthy donors. Primers for the PCR totalled 60 Vbeta and 13 Jbeta. The assay was immunoSEQ multiplex PCR, and TCRdb's table has in-frame clones only and misses some. Of fewer than 150,000 clones listed, around 80% are singletons. Sequences were obtained from PBMCs. The receptor's source is a man in his forties in good health and CMV-seropositive.

CDR3 in DNA: TGTGCCATCAGTGAGCAGGGGGATAGCAATCAGCCCCAGCATTTT. Its protein product is CAISEQGDSNQPQHF. This chain connects TRBV10-3 to TRBJ1-5; 7 positions agree with TRBD1. This CDR3 is built from 15 residues. Germline CDR1 and CDR2: ENHRY and SYGVKD. Trimming took 2 bases from V and 0 from J; bases not matched to a gene: 1.